Listed below are T cell receptor beta chains from one sample, sequenced in a study of quantifying T cell responses using KT2 cells. TCRdb reprocessed the UMI-ligation and nested PCR reads via MiXCR and lists one record per CDR3 protein. This sample has some 41,000 distinct CDR3 sequences; over 15% occur once, and the top ten carry approximately 45%. Sequencing was done on a sample of PBMCs spiked with cells of the T cell clone KT2. The receptors derive from a human donor. Both conserved end residues are trimmed from each CDR3. Clone size, where shown, is once, few, many, or a class for clones that have expanded.

V | size | length | CDR3
TRBV7-6 | few | 13 | ASSLVASGFYEQY
TRBV5-1 | . | 13 | ASSPTRTVNTEAF
TRBV7-9 | . | 13 | ASSLDGGKGNEQF
TRBV12-3/TRBV12-4 | many | 13 | ASSLGGQAPYEQY
TRBV20-1 | few | 14 | SASAGQGMGNQPQH
TRBV12-3/TRBV12-4 | few | 12 | ASSFGGSNQPQH
TRBV2 | . | 12 | ASRSQGTGYEQY
TRBV5-1 | . | 13 | ASTLRVRGQDTQY
TRBV27 | . | 14 | ASSPVTSGSLNEQF
TRBV21-1 | . | 16 | ASITVGQGVFSDNEQF
TRBV5-6 | . | 13 | ASSLLADYNEKLF